These 29 T cell receptor beta chains originate from one sample sequenced in a study of identical twins. One entry per CDR3 protein results from TCRdb running MiXCR on the 5' RACE reads. The sample records over 200,000 distinct CDR3 sequences, roughly a tenth being singletons. Sequencing used memory (CD45RO+) T cells sorted from blood. All receptors come from a woman between 18 and 29 years old in good health.

This clonotype was counted between two and nine times. The gene calls are TRBV7-9 and TRBJ2-7, with D possibly TRBD1 on 6 matching bases. Trimming cost V 2 bases and J 1 base, with 12 bases left between them. The CDR3 covers 15 residues. Germline V lookup: CDR1 SEHNR, CDR2 FQNEAQ (reference sequence). For the CDR3, the DNA is TGTGCCAGCAGCTTAAATGGACAGACTTCCTACGAGCAGTACTTC. Protein: CASSLNGQTSYEQYF. The complete variable domain, with remaining parts taken from reference TRBV7-9 and TRBJ2-7, reads DTGVSQNPRHKITKRGQNVTFRCDPISEHNRLYWYRQTLGQGPEFLTYFQNEAQLEKSRLLSDRFSAERPKGSFSTLEIQRTEQGDSAMYLCASSLNGQTSYEQYFGPGTRLTVT.

This clonotype was seen only a few times. CDR3 region: CASSSRGTGIRRFNSPLHF. CDR3 DNA sequence: TGTGCCAGCAGCTCCCGGGGGACAGGGATACGACGATTTAATTCACCCCTCCACTTT. The rearrangement joins TRBV11-2 to TRBJ1-6, with 9 bases that match TRBD1. The V gene's germline CDR1 is SGHAT and CDR2 FQNNGV. V lost 4 bases, J lost 6 bases, and 16 bases stayed unmatched. The CDR3 extends over 19 amino acids.

This clonotype was seen a handful of times. The chain joins TRBV25-1 to TRBJ2-1; 9 bases align to TRBD1. The CDR3 runs to 14 residues. Germline assignment: CDR1 MGHDK and CDR2 SYGVNS. V was clipped by 8 bases and J by 7 bases; unmatched bases: 9. CDR3 loop: CASSLGTGMNEQFF. The CDR3 coding sequence is TGTGCCAGCTCCCTGGGGACAGGGATGAATGAGCAGTTCTTC.

The chain carries TRBV5-1 and TRBJ2-7; D is perhaps TRBD1 (7 bases). Deletions cut 4 bases from V and 5 bases from J, with 13 bases between. The V gene's germline CDR1 is SGHRS and CDR2 YFSETQ. This CDR3 contains 13 residues. The CDR3 is CASSGGTVNEQYF. As DNA, the CDR3 is TGCGCCAGCAGCGGGGGGACAGTAAACGAGCAGTACTTC.

This clonotype was counted many times. Here the CDR3 reads CATSRAEGGNQPQHF. For the CDR3, the DNA is TGTGCCACCAGCAGAGCTGAGGGAGGCAATCAGCCCCAGCATTTT. The chain employs TRBV15 and TRBJ1-5; no clear D. Germline CDR1 and CDR2: LNHNV and YYDKDF (reference sequence). CDR3 length: 15 amino acids. V lost 1 base to trimming and J lost 2 bases, with 9 bases between them.

This clonotype was observed a handful of times. J is TRBJ2-3 and V is TRBV12-3 or TRBV12-4; D unclear. The CDR3 is 13 residues long. V was clipped by 1 base and J by 6 bases, with 8 bases between them. DNA of the CDR3: TGTGCCAGCAGTTTAGACTGGTACGATACGCAGTATTTT. Its protein product is CASSLDWYDTQYF.

This clonotype was observed a few times. The rearrangement uses TRBV6-1 and TRBJ1-5, with TRBD1 as a possible D gene (5 bases). The CDR3 contains 15 residues. In germline, CDR1 is MNHNS, CDR2 SASEGT. With 5 bases removed from V and 1 base from J, the gap between germline ends came to 12 bases. In DNA, the CDR3 is TGTGCCAGCAGTCTCGGGGGGGGAAGCAATCAGCCCCAGCATTTT. Protein sequence: CASSLGGGSNQPQHF.

The chain employs TRBV9 and TRBJ2-2; 8 bases align to TRBD2. Germline CDR1 reads SGDLS; CDR2 reads YYNGEE. V lost 4 bases, J lost 10 bases, and 9 bases stayed unmatched. The CDR3 consists of 14 residues. CDR3 coding DNA: TGTGCCAGCAGCATTCCGGGACTAGGGGCGGAGCTGTTTTTT. It is translated as CASSIPGLGAELFF.

Many counts were recorded for this clonotype. The chain combines TRBV5-1 with TRBJ2-3, with D tentatively TRBD1 (6 bases). The CDR3 totals 15 residues. The V and J ends lost 5 bases and 1 base respectively, with 14 bases between them. Germline loops: CDR1 SGHRS, CDR2 YFSETQ. This chain's CDR3 is CASRHTGHGTDTQYF. DNA of the CDR3: TGCGCCAGCAGGCATACAGGGCACGGCACAGATACGCAGTATTTT.

This sequence joins TRBV6-5 and TRBJ1-2, with D perhaps TRBD1 (5 bases). The V gene lost 6 bases and the J gene lost 4 bases, with 9 bases spanning the gap. Germline V gives CDR1 MNHEY, CDR2 SVGAGI. The CDR3 runs to 12 residues. CDR3 amino acids: CASRTGPYGYTF. Here the CDR3 DNA reads TGTGCCAGCAGAACGGGGCCCTATGGCTACACCTTC.

CDR3 residues: CAIRLANEQFF. In DNA form, the CDR3 reads TGTGCCATCAGACTAGCAAATGAGCAGTTCTTC. This chain joins TRBV10-3 and TRBJ2-1, with a weak D call TRBD2 (6 bases). Deletions cut 6 bases from V and 7 bases from J, with 7 bases between. Germline CDR1 is ENHRY and CDR2 is SYGVKD. There are 11 residues in the CDR3.

The chain recombines TRBV5-6 with TRBJ2-3; 8 bases match TRBD2. Germline trimming cut 4 bases from V and 2 bases from J; bases unmatched to any gene: 12. The CDR3 consists of 17 residues. Germline CDR1 is SGHDT and CDR2 is YYEEEE. The CDR3 is CASSPGLGRGNTDTQYF. The CDR3 bases are TGTGCCAGCAGCCCGGGACTAGGGAGAGGGAACACAGATACGCAGTATTTT.

This clonotype showed up just a few times. This chain uses TRBV20-1 with TRBJ1-1; D ambiguous. There are 12 residues in the CDR3. Looked up from germline, CDR1 is DFQATT and CDR2 is SNEGSKA (reference sequence). The V and J ends lost 1 base and 4 bases respectively, with 7 bases between them. CDR3 DNA: TGCAGTGCTAGAGGATTCATCACTGAAGCTTTCTTT. Translated: CSARGFITEAFF.

This chain uses TRBV11-2 with TRBJ2-1; D gene ambiguous. The germline V gene has CDR1 SGHAT and CDR2 FQNNGV. The CDR3 has 11 residues. V was pared by 5 bases and J by 10 bases, with 9 bases between. Here the CDR3 DNA reads TGTGCCAGCAGCGCCAGATACGAGCAGTTCTTC. This translates into CASSARYEQFF. The full variable domain, with the rest looked up from reference TRBV11-2 and TRBJ2-1, is EAGVAQSPRYKIIEKRQSVAFWCNPISGHATLYWYQQILGQGPKLLIQFQNNGVVDDSQLPKDRFSAERLKGVDSTLKIQPAKLEDSAVYLCASSARYEQFFGPGTRLTVL.

The chain links TRBV7-6 to TRBJ2-1; 8 nucleotides line up with TRBD2. J was trimmed by 6 bases and V by 1 base; bases with no gene match: 8. CDR1 is SGHVS, CDR2 FNYEAQ, per germline. CDR3 length equals 16 residues. As DNA, the CDR3 is TGTGCCAGCAGCTTAGAAACGGGAGGGCCAAGCAATGAGCAGTTCTTC. Residues: CASSLETGGPSNEQFF.

This clonotype occurred a few times. The chain recombines TRBV6-2 or TRBV6-3 with TRBJ2-1; 7 bases line up with TRBD2. J gave up 0 bases and V 2 bases, and 4 bases lay outside the gene matches. The CDR3 contains 16 residues. Looked up from germline, CDR1 is MNHEY and CDR2 is SVGEGT. The chain's CDR3 is CASSYRRTSSYNEQFF. CDR3 coding DNA: TGTGCCAGCAGTTACCGGCGGACTAGCTCCTACAATGAGCAGTTCTTC.

The V call is TRBV20-1, the J call TRBJ2-7; the D gene is possibly TRBD2 (6 bases). The V end was cut by 1 base, the J end by 3 bases, with 16 bases between. Germline CDR1 is DFQATT and CDR2 is SNEGSKA (reference sequence). There are 15 residues in the CDR3. In DNA, the CDR3 is TGCAGTGCTAGAGGTTTAGGAGGGGCCAGCTACGAGCAGTACTTC. This translates into CSARGLGGASYEQYF.

This clonotype is a singleton in its sample. The chain carries TRBV29-1 and TRBJ2-1; 7 bases line up with TRBD2. Germline CDR1 is SQVTM and CDR2 is ANQGSEA. The J segment lost 7 bases and the V segment lost 4 bases, leaving 7 bases of the junction unmatched. The CDR3 contains 13 residues. CDR3 loop: CSVGGGGTNEQFF. In DNA form, the CDR3 reads TGCAGCGTTGGCGGCGGGGGAACAAATGAGCAGTTCTTC.

The rearrangement links TRBV29-1 to TRBJ1-1; D is possibly TRBD1 (5 bases). This CDR3 region has 13 residues. V shed 7 bases and J shed 7 bases, with 19 bases lying between them. CDR1 and CDR2 from the germline V gene are SQVTM and ANQGSEA. CDR3: CSGEGTDVVEAFF. CDR3 in DNA: TGCAGCGGGGAAGGGACGGACGTCGTTGAAGCTTTCTTT.

This clonotype has just a few counts. The CDR3 DNA follows: TGTGCCAGTCGGGGCTTCAAAGCTTCCCAAGAGACCCAGTACTTC. Translation: CASRGFKASQETQYF. This sequence joins TRBV27 and TRBJ2-5; D may correspond to TRBD1 or TRBD2 (5 bases each). This CDR3 is built from 15 residues. Germline V gene data show CDR1 as MNHEY and CDR2 as SMNVEV (reference sequence). Trimming removed 9 bases at V and 1 base at J, with 18 bases between.

CDR3 region: CASSADRGRWEQYF. CDR3 bases: TGTGCCAGCAGCGCCGACAGGGGGCGTTGGGAGCAGTACTTC. The V call is TRBV7-9, the J call TRBJ2-7, with 10 nucleotides matching TRBD1. The CDR3 totals 14 residues. Germline V gene data show CDR1 as SEHNR and CDR2 as FQNEAQ (reference sequence). Unmatched junction bases numbered 8, after V lost 5 bases and J lost 7 bases.

This clonotype appeared a few times. The V gene is TRBV11-2, the J gene TRBJ2-7; tentative D call: TRBD2 (7 bases). The CDR3 is 14 amino acids. V dropped 1 base and J dropped 7 bases, with 14 bases sitting between them. Germline CDR1 SGHAT, CDR2 FQNNGV. The CDR3 loop is CASSLARGAWEQYF. The CDR3, as DNA: TGTGCCAGCAGCTTAGCCCGGGGGGCTTGGGAGCAGTACTTC.

Only a few counts were recorded for this clonotype. The rearrangement uses TRBV6-2 or TRBV6-3 and TRBJ1-6; D is ambiguous. In germline, CDR1 is MNHEY, CDR2 SVGEGT. The germline V and J ends were trimmed by 1 base and 8 bases, with 3 bases remaining between them. CDR3 length equals 12 residues. As DNA, the CDR3 is TGTGCCAGCAGTTACTGGGATTCACCCCTCCACTTT. Its protein is CASSYWDSPLHF.

Only a few counts were recorded for this clonotype. V gene TRBV18 combines with J gene TRBJ2-3; 7 bases are a match to TRBD1. CDR3 size: 17 residues. Germline values: CDR1 KGHSH, CDR2 LQKENI. V was pared by 4 bases and J by 0 bases, with 10 bases of the junction left unmatched. The CDR3, as DNA: TGTGCCAGCTCACTTCAACAAGAGACAGGGAGCACAGATACGCAGTATTTT. This codes for CASSLQQETGSTDTQYF.

This clonotype was picked up a small number of times. V is TRBV20-1 and J is TRBJ1-2; TRBD1 might be the D (6 bases). Germline CDR1 DFQATT, CDR2 SNEGSKA (reference sequence). This CDR3 comprises 15 residues. With 3 bases removed from V and 5 bases from J, the gap between germline ends came to 19 bases. The CDR3 here is CSARGGHGRGYGYTF. The DNA for the CDR3 is TGCAGTGCTAGGGGGGGACACGGGAGAGGGTATGGCTACACCTTC.

This clonotype was counted at least ten times. The chain couples TRBV6-5 to TRBJ2-3; D tentatively reads TRBD1 or TRBD2 (6 bases each). This CDR3 region has 14 residues. Per the germline V gene, CDR1 is MNHEY and CDR2 is SVGAGI. Trimming removed 2 bases at V and 5 bases at J, with 11 bases between. The CDR3 DNA is TGTGCCAGCAGTTACGGGAAGGGGGGAGATACGCAGTATTTT. Protein: CASSYGKGGDTQYF.

The table lists this clonotype with a few counts. This chain links TRBV11-2 with TRBJ2-1; 9 bases line up with TRBD2. The V segment lost 4 bases and the J segment 2 bases; nucleotides outside the gene matches: 15. Germline V gives CDR1 SGHAT, CDR2 FQNNGV. The CDR3 is 19 amino acids. DNA of the CDR3: TGTGCCAGCAGCTCCCTCACCCCTCTAGCGGGGTCCACCTACAATGAGCAGTTCTTC. This sequence encodes CASSSLTPLAGSTYNEQFF. Filled out from reference TRBV11-2 and TRBJ2-1, the complete variable domain reads EAGVAQSPRYKIIEKRQSVAFWCNPISGHATLYWYQQILGQGPKLLIQFQNNGVVDDSQLPKDRFSAERLKGVDSTLKIQPAKLEDSAVYLCASSSLTPLAGSTYNEQFFGPGTRLTVL.

Only a few counts were recorded for this clonotype. This chain links TRBV2 with TRBJ2-3; D unclear. The CDR3 contains 13 residues. Germline CDR1 and CDR2: SNHLY and FYNNEI. Trimming removed 6 bases from V and 2 bases from J, with 9 bases in between. As DNA, the CDR3 is TGTGCCAGCAGCGTCGTCCACACAGATACGCAGTATTTT. Its protein is CASSVVHTDTQYF.

There are many counts of this clonotype. The rearrangement links TRBV29-1 to TRBJ2-7, with D perhaps TRBD1 (6 bases). Germline CDR1 is SQVTM and CDR2 is ANQGSEA. Trimming removed 5 bases at V and 5 bases at J, with 13 bases between. This CDR3 region has 12 residues. CDR3 DNA sequence: TGCAGCGTTATCTCCAGGGGCCACGAGCAGTACTTC. Translating gives CSVISRGHEQYF.